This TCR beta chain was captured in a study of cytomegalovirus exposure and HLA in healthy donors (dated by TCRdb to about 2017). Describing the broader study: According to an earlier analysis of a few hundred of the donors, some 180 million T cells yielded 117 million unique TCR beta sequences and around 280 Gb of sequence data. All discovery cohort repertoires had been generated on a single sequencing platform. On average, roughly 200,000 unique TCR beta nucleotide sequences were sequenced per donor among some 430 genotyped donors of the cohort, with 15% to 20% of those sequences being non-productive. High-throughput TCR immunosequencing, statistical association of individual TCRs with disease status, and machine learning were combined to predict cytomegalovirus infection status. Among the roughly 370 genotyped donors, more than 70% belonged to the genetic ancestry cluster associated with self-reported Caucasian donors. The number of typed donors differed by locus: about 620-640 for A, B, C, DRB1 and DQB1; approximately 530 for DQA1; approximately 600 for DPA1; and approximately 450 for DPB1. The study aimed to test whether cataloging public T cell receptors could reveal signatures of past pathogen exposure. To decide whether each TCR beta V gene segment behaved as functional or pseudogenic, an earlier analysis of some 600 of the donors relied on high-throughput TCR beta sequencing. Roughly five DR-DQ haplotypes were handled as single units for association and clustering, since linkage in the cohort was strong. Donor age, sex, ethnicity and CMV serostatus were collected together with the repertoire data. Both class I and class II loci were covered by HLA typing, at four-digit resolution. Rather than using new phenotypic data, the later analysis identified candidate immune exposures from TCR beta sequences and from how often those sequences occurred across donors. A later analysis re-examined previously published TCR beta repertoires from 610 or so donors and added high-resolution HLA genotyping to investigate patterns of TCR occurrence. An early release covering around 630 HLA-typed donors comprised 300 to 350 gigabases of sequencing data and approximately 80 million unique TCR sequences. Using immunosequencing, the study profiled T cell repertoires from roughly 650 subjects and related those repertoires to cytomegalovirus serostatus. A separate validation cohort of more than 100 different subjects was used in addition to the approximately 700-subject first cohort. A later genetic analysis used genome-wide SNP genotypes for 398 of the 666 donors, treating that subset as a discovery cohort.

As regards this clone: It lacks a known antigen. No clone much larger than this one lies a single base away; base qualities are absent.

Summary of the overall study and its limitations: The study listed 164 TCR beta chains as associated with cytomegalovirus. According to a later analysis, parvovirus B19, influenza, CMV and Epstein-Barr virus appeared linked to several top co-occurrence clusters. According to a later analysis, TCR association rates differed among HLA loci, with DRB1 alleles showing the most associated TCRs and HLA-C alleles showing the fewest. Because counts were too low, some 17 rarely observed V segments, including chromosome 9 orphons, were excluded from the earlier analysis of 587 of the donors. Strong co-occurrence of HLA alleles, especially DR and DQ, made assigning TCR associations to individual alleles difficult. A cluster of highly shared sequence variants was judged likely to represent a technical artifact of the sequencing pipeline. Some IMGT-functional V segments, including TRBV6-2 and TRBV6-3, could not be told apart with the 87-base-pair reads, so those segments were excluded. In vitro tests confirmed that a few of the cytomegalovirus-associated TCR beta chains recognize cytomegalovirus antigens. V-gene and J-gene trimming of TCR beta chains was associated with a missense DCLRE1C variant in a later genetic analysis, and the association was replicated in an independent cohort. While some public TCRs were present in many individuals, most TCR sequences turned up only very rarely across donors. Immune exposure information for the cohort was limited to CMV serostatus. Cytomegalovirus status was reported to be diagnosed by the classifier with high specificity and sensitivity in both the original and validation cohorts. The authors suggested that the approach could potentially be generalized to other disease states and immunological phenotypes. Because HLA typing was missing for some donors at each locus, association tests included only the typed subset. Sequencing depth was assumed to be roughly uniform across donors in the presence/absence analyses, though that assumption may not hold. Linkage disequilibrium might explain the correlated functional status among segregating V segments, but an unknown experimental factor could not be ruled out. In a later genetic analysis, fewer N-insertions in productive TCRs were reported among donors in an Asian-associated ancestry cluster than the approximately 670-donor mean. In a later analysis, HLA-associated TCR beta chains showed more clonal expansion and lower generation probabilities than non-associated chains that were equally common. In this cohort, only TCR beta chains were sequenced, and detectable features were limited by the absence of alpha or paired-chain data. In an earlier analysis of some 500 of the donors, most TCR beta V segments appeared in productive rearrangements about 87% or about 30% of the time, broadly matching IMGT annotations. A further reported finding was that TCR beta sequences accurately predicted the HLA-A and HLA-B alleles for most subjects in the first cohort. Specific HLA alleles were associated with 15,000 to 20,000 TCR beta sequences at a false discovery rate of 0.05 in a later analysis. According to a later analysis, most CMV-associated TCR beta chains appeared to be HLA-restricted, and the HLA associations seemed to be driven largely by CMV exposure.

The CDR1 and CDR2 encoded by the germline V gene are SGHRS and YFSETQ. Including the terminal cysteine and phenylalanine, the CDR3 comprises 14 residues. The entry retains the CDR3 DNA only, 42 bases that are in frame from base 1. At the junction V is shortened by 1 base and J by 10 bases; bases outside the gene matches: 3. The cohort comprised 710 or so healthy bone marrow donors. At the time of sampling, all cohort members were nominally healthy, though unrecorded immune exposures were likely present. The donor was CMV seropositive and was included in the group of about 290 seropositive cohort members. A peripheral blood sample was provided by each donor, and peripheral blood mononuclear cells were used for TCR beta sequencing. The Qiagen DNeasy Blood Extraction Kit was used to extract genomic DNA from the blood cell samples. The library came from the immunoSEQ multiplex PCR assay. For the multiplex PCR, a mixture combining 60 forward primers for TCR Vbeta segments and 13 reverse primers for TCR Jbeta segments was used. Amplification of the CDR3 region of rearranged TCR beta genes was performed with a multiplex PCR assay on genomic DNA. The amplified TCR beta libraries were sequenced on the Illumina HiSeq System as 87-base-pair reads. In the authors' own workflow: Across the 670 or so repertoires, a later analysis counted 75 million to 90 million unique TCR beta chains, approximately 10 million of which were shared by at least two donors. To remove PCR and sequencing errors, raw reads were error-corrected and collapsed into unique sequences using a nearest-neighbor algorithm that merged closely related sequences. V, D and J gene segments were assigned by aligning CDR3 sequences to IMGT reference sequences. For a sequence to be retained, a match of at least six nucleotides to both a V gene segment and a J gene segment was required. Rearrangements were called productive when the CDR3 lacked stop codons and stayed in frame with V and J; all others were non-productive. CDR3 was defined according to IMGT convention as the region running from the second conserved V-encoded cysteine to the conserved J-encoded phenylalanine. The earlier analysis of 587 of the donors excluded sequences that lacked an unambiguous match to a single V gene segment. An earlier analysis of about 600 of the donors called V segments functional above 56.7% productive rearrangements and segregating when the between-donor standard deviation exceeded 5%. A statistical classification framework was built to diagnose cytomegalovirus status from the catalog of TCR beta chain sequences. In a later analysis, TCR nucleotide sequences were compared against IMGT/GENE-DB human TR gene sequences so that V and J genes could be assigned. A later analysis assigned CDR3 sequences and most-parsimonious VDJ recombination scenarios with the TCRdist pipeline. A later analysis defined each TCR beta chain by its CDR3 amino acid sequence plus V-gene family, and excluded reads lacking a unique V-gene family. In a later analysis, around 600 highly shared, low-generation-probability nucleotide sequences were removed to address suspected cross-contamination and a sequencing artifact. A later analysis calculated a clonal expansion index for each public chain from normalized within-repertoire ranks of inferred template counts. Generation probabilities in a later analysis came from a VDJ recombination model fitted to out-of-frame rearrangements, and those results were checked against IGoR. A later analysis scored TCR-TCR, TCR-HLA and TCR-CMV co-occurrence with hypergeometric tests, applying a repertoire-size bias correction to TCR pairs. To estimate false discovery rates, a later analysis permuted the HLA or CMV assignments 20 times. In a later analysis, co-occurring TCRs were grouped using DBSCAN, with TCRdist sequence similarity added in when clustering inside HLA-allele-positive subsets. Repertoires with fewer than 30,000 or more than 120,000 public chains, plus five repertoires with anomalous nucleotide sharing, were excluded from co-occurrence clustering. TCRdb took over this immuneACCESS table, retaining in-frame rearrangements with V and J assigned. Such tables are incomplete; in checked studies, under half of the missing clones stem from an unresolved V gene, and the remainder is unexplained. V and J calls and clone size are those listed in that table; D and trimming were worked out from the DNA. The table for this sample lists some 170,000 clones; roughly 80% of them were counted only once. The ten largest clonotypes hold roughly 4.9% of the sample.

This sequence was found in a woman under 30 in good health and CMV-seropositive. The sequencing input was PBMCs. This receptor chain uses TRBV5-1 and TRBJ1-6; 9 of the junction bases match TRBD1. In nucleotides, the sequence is TGCGCCAGCAGCTTGAGACAGGGGGACTCACCCCTCCACTTT. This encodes CASSLRQGDSPLHF.